The 5 T cell receptor beta chains below were found in one sample sequenced in a study of control samples from healthy donors and cancer patients. Profiling relied on immunoSEQ multiplex PCR, and the TCRdb table lists in-frame clones only, not all of them. Here the sample spans about 230,000 clones, over 75% being singletons. Specimen: PBMCs. These receptors originate from a woman between 55 and 75 years old with lung cancer.

This chain joins TRBV6-5 and TRBJ1-6, with D tentatively TRBD1 (5 bases). Germline loops: CDR1 MNHEY, CDR2 SVGAGI. The V end lost 7 bases, the J end lost 7 bases, and 11 bases lay between the germline ends. The CDR3 loop spans 13 amino acids. The CDR3 here is CASNDWGNSPLHF. CDR3 coding DNA: TGTGCCAGCAACGACTGGGGCAATTCACCCCTCCACTTT.

The CDR3 nucleotides are TGTGTCAGAAGCCCCAAAACAGGGCGGGAAACTGAAGCTTTCTTT. Translation gives CVRSPKTGRETEAFF. This chain connects TRBV7-5 to TRBJ1-1. TRBV7-5 is a pseudogene. The CDR3 contains 15 residues.

The rearrangement links TRBV24-1 to TRBJ2-4; the D gene is possibly TRBD1 (6 bases). The germline V gene encodes CDR1 KGHDR and CDR2 SFDVKD. The V end lost 3 bases, the J end lost 0 bases, and 14 bases lay between the germline ends. The CDR3 contains 17 residues. The CDR3 sequence is CATSDTRQVRAKNIQYF. Written as DNA, the CDR3 is TGTGCCACCAGTGATACCCGACAGGTCCGAGCCAAAAACATTCAGTACTTC.

This rearrangement joins TRBV18 to TRBJ2-5; D unclear. Germline loops: CDR1 KGHSH, CDR2 LQKENI. The CDR3 loop spans 13 amino acids. The germline V and J ends were trimmed by 2 bases and 3 bases, with 7 bases remaining between them. The CDR3 protein is CASSPGMEETQYF. The CDR3 nucleotides read TGTGCCAGCTCACCAGGGATGGAAGAGACCCAGTACTTC.

This chain joins TRBV6-6 and TRBJ2-7; 7 bases are a match to TRBD2. The CDR3 is made up of 13 amino acids. Germline-derived CDR1 and CDR2 are MNHNY and SVGAGI (reference sequence). The ends lost 5 bases at V and 4 bases at J; junction bases unmatched: 5. In DNA form, the CDR3 reads TGTGCCAGCAGTGCCGGGACTATGTACGAGCAGTACTTC. It encodes CASSAGTMYEQYF.